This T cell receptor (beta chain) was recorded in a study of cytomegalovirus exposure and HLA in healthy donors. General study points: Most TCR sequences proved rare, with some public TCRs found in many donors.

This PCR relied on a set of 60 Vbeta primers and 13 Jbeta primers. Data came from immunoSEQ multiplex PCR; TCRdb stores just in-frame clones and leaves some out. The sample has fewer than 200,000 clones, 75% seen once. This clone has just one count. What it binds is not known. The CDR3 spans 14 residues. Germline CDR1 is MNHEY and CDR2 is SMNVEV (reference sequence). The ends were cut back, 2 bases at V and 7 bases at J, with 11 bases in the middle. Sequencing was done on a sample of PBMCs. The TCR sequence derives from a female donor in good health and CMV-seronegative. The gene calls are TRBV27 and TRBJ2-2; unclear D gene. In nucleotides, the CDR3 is TGTGCCAGCAGTTTACGACCGAGGAGCGGGGAGCTGTTTTTT. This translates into CASSLRPRSGELFF.